One TCR beta chain is described in this entry. What this receptor recognizes is not known. It has no much larger one-base neighbor in the sample; base qualities were not kept. Library preparation was by the immunoSEQ multiplex PCR assay. For TCR sequencing, RNA was extracted from every sample and reverse transcribed into cDNA to serve as template. SuperScript III was used to make first-strand cDNA, primed with a 2:1 mix of oligo-dT and random hexamers. A synthetic immune receptor repertoire was used to assess amplification bias, and residual bias was removed computationally. Per the original workflow: Raw reads were preprocessed for error removal, and CDR3 was defined according to IMGT conventions as running from the conserved cysteine to phenylalanine. Clonality was computed by normalizing Shannon entropy by log2 of the number of productive unique TCRs and subtracting the result from 1. Whether scalp clones were CD4 or CD8 was inferred by matching scalp TCRbeta sequences against CD4 and CD8 repertoires sorted from blood. Here the immuneACCESS table is served through TCRdb, limited to in-frame sequences with V and J called. Missing clones are a known gap in these copies; in checked studies unresolved V genes cover under half, and the rest lacks a known reason. V and J calls and clone size are copied from that table; D and trimming were computed from the DNA. The sample contains roughly 170,000 clones, about 60% of them found a single time. Roughly 14% of the sample is taken by the ten largest.

This specimen's time point label, interpreted: baseline before oral tofacitinib. Lesional scalp punch biopsies and peripheral blood were obtained from alopecia areata patients. After PBMCs were isolated by density centrifugation and stained for CD3, CD4 and CD8, a FACSAria was used to sort CD4+ and CD8+ T cells. This record comes from a study of CD8+ T cells in alopecia areata (dated by TCRdb to the late 2010s). With respect to the entire study: Treated patients were enrolled in an open-label pilot trial of oral tofacitinib at 5 to 10 mg twice daily for moderate-to-severe alopecia areata. immunoSEQ multiplex PCR using 35 Vbeta forward primers and 13 Jbeta reverse primers was used to amplify TCRbeta CDR3 regions. Clonality in the scalp was compared among normal scalp (n=4), patchy alopecia areata scalp (n=8), and alopecia totalis/universalis scalp (n=8). Tofacitinib was administered for 6 to 18 months, and 6 months of follow-up off drug were then conducted to assess delayed response and recurrence. RNA was extracted with the PAXgene miRNA kit for fixed scalp, the miRNeasy kit for PBMCs, and the RNeasy kit for mouse skin. On the human side, TCRbeta sequencing was run on scalp tissue and on sorted CD4+ and CD8+ peripheral blood T cells from healthy controls and from alopecia areata patients with either patchy or totalis/universalis disease. High-throughput TCRbeta sequencing was used to examine T cell clonal expansion in alopecia areata in both the C3H/HeJ mouse model and human patients. Patients on tofacitinib were biopsied at baseline and after 4 and 24 weeks of treatment, and several of the patients also had a later scalp biopsy. Overall results and qualifications from the work: Lesional scalp, especially in alopecia totalis/universalis, showed higher clonality and more expanded CD8+ clones than normal scalp, suggesting antigenic drive. Unlike mouse skin, where gammadelta T cells dominate, normal human skin contains resident alphabeta T cells that get sequenced too, which complicates analysis of the scalp TCR repertoire. Shared TCR sequences between patients were less evident than in mice, which may be partly attributable to HLA diversity in the patient population.

CDR1 and CDR2, per the germline V gene (reference sequence), are GTSNPN and SVGIG. V and J are truncated by 5 bases and 4 bases respectively, leaving an intervening sequence of 13 bases. The CDR3 starts with the cysteine, ends with the phenylalanine, and has 13 residues. Just CDR3 DNA is preserved here, 39 bases in frame from base 1. Sequencing used CD4+ T cells sorted from blood, obtained at week 0. Recombination linked TRBV30 to TRBJ2-3, with no D gene named confidently. This sequence was found in a human donor with alopecia areata. The bases read TGTGCCTGGCAAGGGCGGTCCGCAGATACGCAGTATTTT. Its translation is CAWQGRSADTQYF.